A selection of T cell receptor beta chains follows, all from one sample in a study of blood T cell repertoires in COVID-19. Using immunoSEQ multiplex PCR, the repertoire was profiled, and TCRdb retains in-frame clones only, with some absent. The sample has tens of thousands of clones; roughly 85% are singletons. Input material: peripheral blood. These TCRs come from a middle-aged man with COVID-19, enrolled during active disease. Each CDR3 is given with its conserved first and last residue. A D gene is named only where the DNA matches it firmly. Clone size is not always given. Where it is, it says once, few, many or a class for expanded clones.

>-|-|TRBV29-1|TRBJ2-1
TGCAGCGTTGAAGCGGGGAACTCCTACAATGAGCAGTTCTTC
CSVEAGNSYNEQFF
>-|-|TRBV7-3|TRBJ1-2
TGTGCCAGCAGCTTGGACAGTAACTATGGCTACACCTTC
CASSLDSNYGYTF
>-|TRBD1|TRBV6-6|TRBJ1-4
TGTGCCGGCACAGGGGGCGCCGGTGAAAAACTGTTTTTT
CAGTGGAGEKLFF
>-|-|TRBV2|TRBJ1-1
TGTGCCAGCACCTTTATAACGGGGGGCACTGAAGCTTTCTTT
CASTFITGGTEAFF
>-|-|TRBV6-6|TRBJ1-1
TGTGCCAGCTTAAGGGGCCTGAACACTGAAGCTTTCTTT
CASLRGLNTEAFF
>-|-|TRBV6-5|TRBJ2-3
TGTGCCAGCAGTTACTCTTTGGCAGGGGGCACAGATACGCAGTATTTT
CASSYSLAGGTDTQYF
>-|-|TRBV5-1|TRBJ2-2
TGCGCCAGCAGCTTTCAGGGATGGGGCCCCGGGGAGCTGTTTTTT
CASSFQGWGPGELFF
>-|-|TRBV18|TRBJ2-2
TGTGCCAGCTCAGCAACAGGGACAACGAACACCGGGGAGCTGTTTTTT
CASSATGTTNTGELFF
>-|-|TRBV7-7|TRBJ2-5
TGTGCTAGCAGCTCTCAGACAGGACCGACCCAGTACTTC
CASSSQTGPTQYF
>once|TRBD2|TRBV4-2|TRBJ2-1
TGTGCCAGCAGCCAAGATCAAGGGACTAGTCTATCAAGCTCCTACAATGAGCAGTTCTTC
CASSQDQGTSLSSSYNEQFF
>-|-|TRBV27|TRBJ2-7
TGTGCCAGCAGTAGAGGAAGGGGCTACGAGCAGTACTTC
CASSRGRGYEQYF
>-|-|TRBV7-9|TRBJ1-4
TGTGCCAGCAGCTACCAGGGGATTAATGAAAAACTGTTTTTT
CASSYQGINEKLFF
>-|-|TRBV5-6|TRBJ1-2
TGTGCCAGCAGCTTTTTATCGCAGGGCTATGGCTACACCTTC
CASSFLSQGYGYTF
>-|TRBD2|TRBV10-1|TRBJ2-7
TGCGCCAGCAGACCGGGGACTAGCGGGAGAACAGCCTACGAGCAGTACTTC
CASRPGTSGRTAYEQYF
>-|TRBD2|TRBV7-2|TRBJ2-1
TGTGCCAGCAGCCCGCGGGAGGGCTTACGGTCCTACAATGAGCAGTTCTTC
CASSPREGLRSYNEQFF
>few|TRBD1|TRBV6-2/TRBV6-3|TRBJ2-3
TGTGCCAGCAGTTACTCCCCGGGACAGGGGCAGGATACGCAGTATTTT
CASSYSPGQGQDTQYF
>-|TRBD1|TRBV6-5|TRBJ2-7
TGTGCCAGCAGTCGACAGGGTCTGGTCTACGAGCAGTACTTC
CASSRQGLVYEQYF
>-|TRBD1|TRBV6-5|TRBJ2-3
TGTGCCAGCAGTTTACCAAACAGGGGAGATACGCAGTATTTT
CASSLPNRGDTQYF
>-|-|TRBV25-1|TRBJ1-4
TGTGCCAGCAGTAAAAAGTGGGGCTCTGAAAAACTGTTTTTT
CASSKKWGSEKLFF
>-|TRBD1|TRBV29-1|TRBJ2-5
TGCAGCGCGGCAGGACAGGGGGCATATGAGACCCAGTACTTC
CSAAGQGAYETQYF
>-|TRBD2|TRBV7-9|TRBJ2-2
TGTGCCAGCAGCGCCGGACTAGCGGGAGTTGCGAACACCGGGGAGCTGTTTTTT
CASSAGLAGVANTGELFF
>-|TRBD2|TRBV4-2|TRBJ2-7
TGTGCCAGCAGCCATCCAAGACTAGCGGGAGGGCCGAGCTCCTACGAGCAGTACTTC
CASSHPRLAGGPSSYEQYF
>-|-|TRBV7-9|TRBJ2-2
TGTGCCAGCAGCCTCTGGGAGCTGTTTTTT
CASSLWELFF
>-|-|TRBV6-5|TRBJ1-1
TGTGCCAGCCTAACAGGGAGGAACACTGAAGCTTTCTTT
CASLTGRNTEAFF
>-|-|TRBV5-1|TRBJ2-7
TGCGCCAGCAGCTTGGCCGGTCGCCCGGACGAGCAGTACTTC
CASSLAGRPDEQYF
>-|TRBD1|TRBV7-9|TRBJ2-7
TGTGCCAGCAGTCACGACAGGGCGAGAGGCTACGAGCAGTACTTC
CASSHDRARGYEQYF
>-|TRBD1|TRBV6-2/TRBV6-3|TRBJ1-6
TGTGCCAGCAGCTCGGACAGGGGCAGCTCACCCCTCCACTTT
CASSSDRGSSPLHF
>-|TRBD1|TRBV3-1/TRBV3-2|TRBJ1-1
TGTGCCAGCAGCCGCGGACAGGCACCTGAAGCTTTCTTT
CASSRGQAPEAFF
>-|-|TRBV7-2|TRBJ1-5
TGTGCCAGCAGCTTAGGGGGGCAGTTTAATCAGCCCCAGCATTTT
CASSLGGQFNQPQHF
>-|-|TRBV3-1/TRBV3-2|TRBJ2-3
TGTGCCAGCAGCCAAGCTAGCCCGGGAACAGATACGCAGTATTTT
CASSQASPGTDTQYF
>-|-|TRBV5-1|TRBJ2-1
TGCGCCAGCAGCTTTGACTGGAATGAGCAGTTCTTC
CASSFDWNEQFF
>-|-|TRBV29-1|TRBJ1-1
TGCAGCGCCGGAGGGGACGGGATGAACACTGAAGCTTTCTTT
CSAGGDGMNTEAFF
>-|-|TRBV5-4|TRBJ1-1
TGTGCCAGCAGTCCCCGGGGAGGAGGGAATGAAGCTTTCTTT
CASSPRGGGNEAFF
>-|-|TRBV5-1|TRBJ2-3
TGCGCCAGCAGCTTGCTCCGGGAGAGGCCAGATACGCAGTATTTT
CASSLLRERPDTQYF
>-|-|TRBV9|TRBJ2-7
TGTGCCAGCAGCGTAACAGGGTCGGCGTACGAGCAGTACTTC
CASSVTGSAYEQYF
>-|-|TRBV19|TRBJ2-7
TGTGCCAGTAGTATGGTGACAGGATACTCCTACGAGCAGTACTTC
CASSMVTGYSYEQYF
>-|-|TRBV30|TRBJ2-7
TGTGCCTGGAGTCCCCGGTTGGGGGCAACCTACGAGCAGTACTTC
CAWSPRLGATYEQYF
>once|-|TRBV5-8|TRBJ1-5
TGTGCCAGCAGCTTGTCAGGGGGCAATCAGCCCCAGCATTTT
CASSLSGGNQPQHF
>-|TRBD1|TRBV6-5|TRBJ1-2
TGTGCCAGCAGTTACGACAGGGTCTATGGCTACACCTTC
CASSYDRVYGYTF
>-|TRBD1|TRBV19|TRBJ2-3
TGTGCCAGTAGTCCCCGGGGACAGGCAGATACGCAGTATTTT
CASSPRGQADTQYF
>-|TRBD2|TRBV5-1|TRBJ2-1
TGCGCCAGCAGCCTTGTAGCGGGAGAGGCTGAGCAGTTCTTC
CASSLVAGEAEQFF
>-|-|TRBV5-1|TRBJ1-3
TGCGCCAGCAGCCCCGCGGGGGCAGGAAACACCATATATTTT
CASSPAGAGNTIYF
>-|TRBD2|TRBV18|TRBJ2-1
TGTGCCAGCTCACCGATAGCGGGAGTAGGTAATGAGCAGTTCTTC
CASSPIAGVGNEQFF
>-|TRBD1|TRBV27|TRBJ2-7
TGTGCCAGCACCAACCGAGGGGGCAGTTCCTACGAGCAGTACTTC
CASTNRGGSSYEQYF
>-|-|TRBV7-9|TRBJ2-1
TGTGCCAGCAGCTTGATAGATGAGCAGTTCTTC
CASSLIDEQFF
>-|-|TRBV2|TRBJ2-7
TGTGCCAGCAGTGTAGGAGGGGACTCCTACGAGCAGTACTTC
CASSVGGDSYEQYF
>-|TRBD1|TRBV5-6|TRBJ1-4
TGTGCCAGCAGCCTACAGGGGAATAACGAAAAACTGTTTTTT
CASSLQGNNEKLFF
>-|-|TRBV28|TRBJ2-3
TGTGCCAGCAGTTTAGCGTTGAGCACAGATACGCAGTATTTT
CASSLALSTDTQYF
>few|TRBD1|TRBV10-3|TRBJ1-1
TGTGCCATCAGTGAAACAGGGGGAGGCACTGAAGCTTTCTTT
CAISETGGGTEAFF
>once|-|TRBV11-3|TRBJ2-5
TGTGCCAGCAGCTTGGGGGGTCGGGAGCAAGAGACCCAGTACTTC
CASSLGGREQETQYF
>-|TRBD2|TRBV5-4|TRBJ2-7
TGTGCCGGGGCGGGAGGGCCCGCCCACGAGCAGTACTTC
CAGAGGPAHEQYF
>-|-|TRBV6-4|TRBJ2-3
TGTGCCAGCAGCCAAGGAGGGATCGCAGATACGCAGTATTTT
CASSQGGIADTQYF
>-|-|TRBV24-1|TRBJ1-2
TGTGCCACCAGTGCCCGGACTTCTAACTATGGCTACACCTTC
CATSARTSNYGYTF
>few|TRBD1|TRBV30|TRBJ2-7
TGTGCCTGGAACCAACCCCAGGGGGCTAGTAACTATTACTTC
CAWNQPQGASNYYF
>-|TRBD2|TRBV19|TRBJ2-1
TGTGCCAGTACTAAACCGGGACTAGCGGACTACAATGAGCAGTTCTTC
CASTKPGLADYNEQFF